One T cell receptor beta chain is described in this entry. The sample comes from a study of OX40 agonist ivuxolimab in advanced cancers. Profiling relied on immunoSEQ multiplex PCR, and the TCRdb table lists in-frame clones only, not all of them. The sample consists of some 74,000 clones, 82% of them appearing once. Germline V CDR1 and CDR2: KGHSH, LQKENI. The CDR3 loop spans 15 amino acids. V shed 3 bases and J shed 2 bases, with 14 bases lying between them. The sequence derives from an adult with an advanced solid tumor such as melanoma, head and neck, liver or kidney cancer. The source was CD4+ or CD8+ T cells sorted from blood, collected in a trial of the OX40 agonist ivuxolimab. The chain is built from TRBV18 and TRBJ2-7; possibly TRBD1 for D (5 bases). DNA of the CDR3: TGTGCCAGCTCACCCTTTGACAGCGCTACCTACGAGCAGTACTTC. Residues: CASSPFDSATYEQYF.